This T cell receptor beta chain stems from a study of T cells in Graves' hyperthyroidism and ophthalmopathy. The study's findings and limits: Blood samples included most of the expanded thyroid clonotypes exceeding 0.001. Stable hyperthyroidism was separated from ophthalmopathy by a model based on 13 V-J features.

This clonotype was picked up a small number of times. Its antigen is undetermined. CDR3 length: 13 residues. Trimming cost V 1 base and J 7 bases, with 8 bases left between them. It was RNA transcripts that yielded the amplified TCR beta CDR3 regions. The study used the HTBI primer set for a first-round RT-PCR of the TCR CDR3. TCRdb reprocessed the multiplex PCR reads with MiXCR, giving one entry per CDR3 protein. Seen here are about 420,000 distinct CDR3 sequences, 15% to 17% observed once, and the top ten hold approximately 14%. The chain links TRBV12-3 or TRBV12-4 to TRBJ2-4, with TRBD1 as a possible D gene (6 bases). The clonotype was recovered from a woman younger than 30 with Graves' hyperthyroidism. Sequenced input: blood. The DNA for the CDR3 is TGTGCCAGCAGTTTAGGCAGGGGTAACATTCAGTACTTC. Its translation: CASSLGRGNIQYF.